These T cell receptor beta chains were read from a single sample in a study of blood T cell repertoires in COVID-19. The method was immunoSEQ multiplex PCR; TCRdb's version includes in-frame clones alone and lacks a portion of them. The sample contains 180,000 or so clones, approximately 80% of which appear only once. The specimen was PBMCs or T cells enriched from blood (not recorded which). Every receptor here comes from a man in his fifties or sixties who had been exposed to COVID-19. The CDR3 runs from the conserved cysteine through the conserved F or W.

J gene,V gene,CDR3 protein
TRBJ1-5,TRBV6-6,CASRPTGDGNQPQHF
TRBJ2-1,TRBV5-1,CASSLDRGEFDEQFF
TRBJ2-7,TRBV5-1,CASSPDGTSVYEQYF
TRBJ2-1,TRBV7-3,CASSPGLVLDNEQFF
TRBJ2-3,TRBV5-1,CASSSDRGGLAGGVSTDTQYF
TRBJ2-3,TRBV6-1,CASSEGLRLTDTQYF
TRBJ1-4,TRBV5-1,CASSWTGATNEKLFF
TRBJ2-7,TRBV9,CASSPRGLAGRGEQYF
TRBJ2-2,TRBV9,CASSVPALSGDTGELFF
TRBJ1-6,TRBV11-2,CASSLGSGGSLGSPLHF
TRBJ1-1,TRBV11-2,CASSFMNTEAFF
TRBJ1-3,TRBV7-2,CASSVHGNQGNTIYF
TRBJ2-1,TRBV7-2,CASSQGASGEQFF
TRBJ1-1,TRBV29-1,CRVSGGRGDTEAFF
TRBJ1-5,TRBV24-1,CATRGGGSNQPQHF
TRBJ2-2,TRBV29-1,CSVPLLGNTGELFF
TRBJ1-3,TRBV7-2,CASSLSTGRNGNTIYF
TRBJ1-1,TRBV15,CATSRDLDRVAEAFF
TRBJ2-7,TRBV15,CATSRDGISFYEQYF
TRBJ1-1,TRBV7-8,CASSLDAGLNTEAFF
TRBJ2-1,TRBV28,CASWTSGRRGEQFF
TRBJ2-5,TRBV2,CASARGQVGETQYF
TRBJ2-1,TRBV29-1,CSAGTGGQYNEQFF
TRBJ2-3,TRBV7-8,CASSSPSGQGTDTQYF
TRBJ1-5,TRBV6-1,CASSARAGSSNQPQHF
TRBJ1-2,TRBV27,CASSPRDTLNGYTF
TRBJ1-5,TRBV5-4,CASSSGASNQPQHF
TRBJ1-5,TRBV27,CASSRTLGVDSYYNQPQHF
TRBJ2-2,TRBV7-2,CASSLIGSANTGELFF
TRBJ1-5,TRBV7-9,CASSLQTGPPQPQHF
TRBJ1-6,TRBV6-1,CASSEWDSGLNSPLHF
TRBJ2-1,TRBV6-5,CTSRKTSGAYNEQFF
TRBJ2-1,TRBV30,CAWKHQGAVSYNEQFF
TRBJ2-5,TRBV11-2,CASSPGQGSGETQYF
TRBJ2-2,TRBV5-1,CATRIKAKNSGTNTGELFF
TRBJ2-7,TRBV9,CASSVDNSYEQYF
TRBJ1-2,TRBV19,CASSMLGTGRNYGYTF
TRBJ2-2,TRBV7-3,CASSRDRGGIFSGELFF
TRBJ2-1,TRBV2,CASSERLAGYNEQFF
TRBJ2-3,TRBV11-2,CASSWGGSKLRTDTQYF
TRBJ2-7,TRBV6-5,CASQPPDRGRYEQYF
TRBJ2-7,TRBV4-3,CASSQDGASYEQYF
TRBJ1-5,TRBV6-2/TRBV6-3,CASSSVTGVNQPQHF
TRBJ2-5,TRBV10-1,CASRGEQGAEETQYF
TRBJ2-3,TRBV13,CASSLGGQGGSDTQYF
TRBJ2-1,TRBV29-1,CSALSAGDWNEQFF
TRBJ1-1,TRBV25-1,CASSVSPRPEAFF
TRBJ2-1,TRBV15,CATSRVRDEQFF
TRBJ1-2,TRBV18,CASSPETGNSNYGYTF
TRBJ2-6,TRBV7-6,CASSLYQGSPSGANVLTF
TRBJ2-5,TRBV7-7,CASSMGLAGVAGEETQYF